Included here is one T cell receptor (beta chain) sequence, with context. Its antigen is not known. The data stem from a study of shared clonotypes between healthy human individuals. The study, taken as a whole, reports: Sequencing depth was predicted to influence how clonotypes are shared among donors. Incomplete sequencing of sorted subsets was indicated by rarefaction despite large depth.

As processed by the authors: Sequence data from immunoSEQ were junction-only and lacked quality scores; consequently, filtering differed. Clones were sequenced by immunoSEQ multiplex PCR, and TCRdb holds only the in-frame ones, with some missing. Clone size and the V and J calls come from that table; the DNA yielded D and trimming. The sample carries just over 95,000 clones, about 68% recorded once. CDR1 and CDR2 (germline): SGHAT, FQNNGV. Trimming removed 5 bases at V and 5 bases at J, with 7 bases between. This CDR3 has 12 residues. Sequencing used memory CD8+ T cells sorted from blood. Described subset: CD45RO+ cells pooled with CCR7-negative TemRA cells. The TCR originated in a man aged 25-40 years in good health. The chain couples TRBV11-2 to TRBJ2-1; the D is unclear. Written as DNA, the CDR3 is TGTGCCAGCAGCATCATCCACAATGAGCAGTTCTTC. It is translated as CASSIIHNEQFF. The complete variable domain, with remaining parts taken from reference TRBV11-2 and TRBJ2-1, reads EAGVAQSPRYKIIEKRQSVAFWCNPISGHATLYWYQQILGQGPKLLIQFQNNGVVDDSQLPKDRFSAERLKGVDSTLKIQPAKLEDSAVYLCASSIIHNEQFFGPGTRLTVL.